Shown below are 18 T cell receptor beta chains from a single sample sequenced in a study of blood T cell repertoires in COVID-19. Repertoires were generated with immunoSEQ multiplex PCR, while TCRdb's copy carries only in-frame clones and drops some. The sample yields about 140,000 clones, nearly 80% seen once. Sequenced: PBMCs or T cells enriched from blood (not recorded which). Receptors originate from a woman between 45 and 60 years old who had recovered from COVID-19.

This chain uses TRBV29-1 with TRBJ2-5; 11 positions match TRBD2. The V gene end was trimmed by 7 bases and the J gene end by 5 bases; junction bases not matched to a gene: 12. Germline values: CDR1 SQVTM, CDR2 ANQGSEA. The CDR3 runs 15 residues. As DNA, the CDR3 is TGCAGCGCTCGGGCTAGCGGGGGGCCAGGGGAGACCCAGTACTTC. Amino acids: CSARASGGPGETQYF.

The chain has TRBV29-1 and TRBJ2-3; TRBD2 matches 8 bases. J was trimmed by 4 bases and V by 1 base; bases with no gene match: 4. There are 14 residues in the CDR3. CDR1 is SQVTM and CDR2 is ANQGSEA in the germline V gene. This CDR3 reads CSVEGSGGPDTQYF. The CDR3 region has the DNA TGCAGCGTTGAAGGCTCGGGAGGGCCAGATACGCAGTATTTT.

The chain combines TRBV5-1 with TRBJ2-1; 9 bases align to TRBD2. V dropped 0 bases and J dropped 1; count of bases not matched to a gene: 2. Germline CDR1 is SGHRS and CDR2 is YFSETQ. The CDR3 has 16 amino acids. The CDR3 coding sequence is TGCGCCAGCAGCTTGGTAACTAGCGGGTCCTACAATGAGCAGTTCTTC. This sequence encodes CASSLVTSGSYNEQFF.

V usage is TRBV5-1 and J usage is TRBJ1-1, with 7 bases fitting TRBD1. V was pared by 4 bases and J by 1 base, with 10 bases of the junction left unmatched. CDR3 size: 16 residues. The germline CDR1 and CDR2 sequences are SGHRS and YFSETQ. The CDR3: CASSQRLRGRNTEAFF. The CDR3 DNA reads TGCGCCAGCAGCCAGAGGCTCAGGGGGAGGAACACTGAAGCTTTCTTT.

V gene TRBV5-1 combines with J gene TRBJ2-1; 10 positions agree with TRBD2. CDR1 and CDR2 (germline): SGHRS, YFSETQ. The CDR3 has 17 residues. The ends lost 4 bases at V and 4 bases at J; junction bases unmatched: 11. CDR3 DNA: TGCGCCAGCAGCATGATAGCGGGGGGAGGCGGTTACAATGAGCAGTTCTTC. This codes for CASSMIAGGGGYNEQFF.

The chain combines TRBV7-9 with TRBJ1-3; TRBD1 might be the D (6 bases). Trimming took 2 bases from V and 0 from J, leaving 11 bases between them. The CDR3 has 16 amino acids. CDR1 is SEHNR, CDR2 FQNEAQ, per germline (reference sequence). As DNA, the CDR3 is TGTGCCAGCAGCTTATACAGGGAAGACTCTGGAAACACCATATATTTT. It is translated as CASSLYREDSGNTIYF.

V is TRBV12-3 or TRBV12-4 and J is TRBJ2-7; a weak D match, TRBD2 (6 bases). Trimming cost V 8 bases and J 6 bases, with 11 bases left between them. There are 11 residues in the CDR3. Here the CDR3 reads CASSRRGEQYF. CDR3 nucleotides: TGTGCCAGCTCCCGGCGGGGCGAGCAGTACTTC.

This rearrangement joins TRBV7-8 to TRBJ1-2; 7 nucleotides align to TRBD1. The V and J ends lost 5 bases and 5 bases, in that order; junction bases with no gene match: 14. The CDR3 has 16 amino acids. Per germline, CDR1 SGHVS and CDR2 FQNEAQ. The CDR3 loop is CASSLRGRGVEYGYTF. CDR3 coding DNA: TGTGCCAGCAGCCTAAGGGGGCGAGGGGTGGAATATGGCTACACCTTC.

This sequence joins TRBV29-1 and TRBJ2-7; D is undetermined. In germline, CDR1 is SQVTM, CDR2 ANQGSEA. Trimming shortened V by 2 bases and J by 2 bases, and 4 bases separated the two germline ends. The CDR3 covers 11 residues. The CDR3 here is CSVESTYEQYF. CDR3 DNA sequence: TGCAGCGTTGAATCCACCTACGAGCAGTACTTC.

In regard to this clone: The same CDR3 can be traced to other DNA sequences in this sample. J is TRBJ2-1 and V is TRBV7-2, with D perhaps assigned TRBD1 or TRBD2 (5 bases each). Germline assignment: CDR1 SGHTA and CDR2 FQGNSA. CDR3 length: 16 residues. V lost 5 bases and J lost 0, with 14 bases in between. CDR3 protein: CASSLGAGRSYNEQFF. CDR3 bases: TGTGCCAGCAGCCTAGGGGCGGGCCGCTCCTACAATGAGCAGTTCTTC.

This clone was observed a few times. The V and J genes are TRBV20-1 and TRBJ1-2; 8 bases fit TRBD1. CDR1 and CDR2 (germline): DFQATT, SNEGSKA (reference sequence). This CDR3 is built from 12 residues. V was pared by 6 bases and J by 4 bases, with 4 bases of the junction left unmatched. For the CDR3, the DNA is TGCAGTGCCAGTGACAGGGGCTATGGCTACACCTTC. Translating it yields CSASDRGYGYTF.

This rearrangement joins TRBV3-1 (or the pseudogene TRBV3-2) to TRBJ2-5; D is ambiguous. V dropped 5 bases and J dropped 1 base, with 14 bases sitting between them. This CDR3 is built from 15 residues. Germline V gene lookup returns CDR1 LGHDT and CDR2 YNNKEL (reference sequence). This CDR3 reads CASSWPSTFQETQYF. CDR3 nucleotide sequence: TGTGCCAGCAGCTGGCCTTCCACCTTCCAAGAGACCCAGTACTTC.

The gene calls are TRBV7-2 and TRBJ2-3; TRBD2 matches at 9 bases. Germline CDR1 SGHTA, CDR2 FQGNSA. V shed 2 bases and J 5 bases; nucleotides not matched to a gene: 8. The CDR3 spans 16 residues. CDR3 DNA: TGTGCCAGCAGCTTAAGGCCGGCGGGGGGGCTAGATACGCAGTATTTT. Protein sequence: CASSLRPAGGLDTQYF. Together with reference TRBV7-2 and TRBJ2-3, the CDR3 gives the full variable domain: GAGVSQSPSNKVTEKGKDVELRCDPISGHTALYWYRQSLGQGLEFLIYFQGNSAPDKSGLPSDRFSAERTGGSVSTLTIQRTQQEDSAVYLCASSLRPAGGLDTQYFGPGTRLTVL.

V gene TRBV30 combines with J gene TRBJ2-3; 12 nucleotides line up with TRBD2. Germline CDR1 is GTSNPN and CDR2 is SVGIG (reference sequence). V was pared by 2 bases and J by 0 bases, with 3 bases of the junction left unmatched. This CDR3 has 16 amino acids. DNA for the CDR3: TGTGCCTGGAGTCTTGGACTAGCGGGGAGCACAGATACGCAGTATTTT. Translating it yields CAWSLGLAGSTDTQYF.

CDR3 residues: CASSVDGRDYNEQFF. As DNA, the CDR3 is TGTGCCAGCAGCGTAGATGGGCGGGACTACAATGAGCAGTTCTTC. The rearrangement links TRBV9 to TRBJ2-1; maybe TRBD2 (6 bases). Germline V CDR1 and CDR2: SGDLS, YYNGEE. The CDR3 has 15 residues. V was clipped by 0 bases and J by 3 bases, with 10 bases between them.

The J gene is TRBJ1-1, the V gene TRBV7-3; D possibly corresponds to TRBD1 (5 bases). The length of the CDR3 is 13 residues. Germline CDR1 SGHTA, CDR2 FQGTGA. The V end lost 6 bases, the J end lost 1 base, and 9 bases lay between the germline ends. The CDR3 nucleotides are TGTGCCAGCAGTTCAGGGCCGAACACTGAAGCTTTCTTT. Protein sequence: CASSSGPNTEAFF.

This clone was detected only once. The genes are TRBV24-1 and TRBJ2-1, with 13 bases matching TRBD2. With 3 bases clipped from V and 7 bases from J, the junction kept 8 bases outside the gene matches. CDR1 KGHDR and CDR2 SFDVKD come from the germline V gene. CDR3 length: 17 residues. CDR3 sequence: CATSDHPTSGRVNEQFF. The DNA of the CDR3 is TGTGCCACCAGTGATCACCCAACTAGCGGGAGGGTGAATGAGCAGTTCTTC.

The CDR3 DNA follows: TGCGCCAGCAGCCTAACAGGGCGCAATCAGCCCCAGCATTTT. As protein: CASSLTGRNQPQHF. The chain recombines TRBV4-1 with TRBJ1-5, with a weak D call TRBD1 (6 bases). The CDR3 length is 14 residues. Germline CDR1 is MGHRA and CDR2 is YSYEKL. V lost 4 bases and J 2 bases, leaving 9 bases between the germline ends.